This TCR beta chain was obtained from a study of blood T cell repertoires in COVID-19. As for the study in general: T cells, B-cell-depleted T cells, or PBMCs provided the cDNA or gDNA that served as material.

The CDR3 covers 18 residues. In the authors' workflow: Estimation of nucleated cell counts relied on the amplification of reference gene primers. Assay: immunoSEQ multiplex PCR; the TCRdb copy retains only in-frame clones and omits some. V and J calls and clone size are as listed in that table; D and trimming were resolved from the DNA. The data show more than 140,000 clones, around 84% seen once. This clone was seen once. This clonotype was obtained from a woman aged 45 to 65 in a cohort sampled during active or convalescent COVID-19. This rearrangement joins TRBV1 to TRBJ2-1; the DNA was not used to check the table's D call, TRBD2. TRBV1 is termed a pseudogene. Sequencing input: peripheral blood. The CDR3 nucleotides read TGCACCAGCAGCCAAGATAGCGCTAGCGGGGGGCCCGCCAATGAGCAGTTCTTC. It is translated as CTSSQDSASGGPANEQFF.